These 29 T cell receptor beta chains share one sample of origin, sequenced in a study of T cells in Graves' hyperthyroidism and ophthalmopathy. Amplification of TCR beta CDR3 regions used RNA as the template. HTBI primers were the set used in a first-round RT-PCR of the TCR CDR3. In TCRdb, the multiplex PCR reads were re-called with MiXCR into one record per CDR3 protein. In the table there are roughly 380,000 distinct CDR3 sequences, 14% of which are singletons. Specimen: blood. These receptors were obtained from a woman aged 60-75 years with Graves' hyperthyroidism.

This clonotype was counted ten times or more. The V call is TRBV30, the J call TRBJ2-3, with D unresolved. Germline CDR1 and CDR2: GTSNPN and SVGIG (reference sequence). Trimming stripped 0 bases from V and 2 bases from J, with 12 bases between. The CDR3 sequence is 15 residues long. The CDR3 loop reads CAWSVDTRATDTQYF. The CDR3 DNA reads TGTGCCTGGAGTGTCGACACCCGGGCCACAGATACGCAGTATTTT.

As to this clonotype: An end of the junction differs from the germline gene, which may be a read error. The rearrangement joins TRBV11-2 to TRBJ2-1, with a possible D match to TRBD1 (6 bases). Germline values: CDR1 SGHAT, CDR2 FQNNGV. This CDR3 has 16 amino acids. This chain's CDR3 is CASSQNKGVEYNEQFF. The CDR3 DNA follows: TGCGCCAGCAGCCAAAATAAGGGGGTCGAATACAATGAGCAGTTCTTC.

This clonotype was detected ten times or more. This rearrangement joins TRBV19 to TRBJ2-7; D is undetermined. Germline CDR1 LNHDA, CDR2 SQIVND (reference sequence). Between the trimmed V and J ends, which lost 0 bases and 5 bases, there was a span of 14 bases. CDR3 length equals 15 residues. This CDR3 reads CASSIDPTASHEQYF. The CDR3 DNA follows: TGTGCCAGTAGTATAGACCCGACCGCGAGCCACGAGCAGTACTTC.

This clonotype turned up a few times. This chain uses TRBV6-1 with TRBJ2-7, with unresolved D. CDR1 and CDR2 from the germline V gene are MNHNS and SASEGT. The CDR3 length is 14 residues. V lost 7 bases and J lost 1, with 14 bases in between. The CDR3 loop reads CASTMSVGSYEQYF. CDR3 bases: TGTGCCAGCACCATGAGCGTCGGTTCCTACGAGCAGTACTTC.

This clonotype was counted a few times. The chain carries TRBV18 and TRBJ1-2; the D gene is possibly TRBD1 (5 bases). This CDR3 region has 15 residues. The V and J ends lost 1 base and 6 bases respectively, with 15 bases between them. CDR1 and CDR2 from the germline V gene are KGHSH and LQKENI. The CDR3 here is CASSPRFGRDNGYTF. Here the CDR3 DNA reads TGTGCCAGCTCACCACGCTTCGGCAGGGATAATGGCTACACCTTC.

There are a few counts of this clonotype. V is TRBV27 and J is TRBJ2-4; no firm D call. The CDR3 loop spans 13 amino acids. V lost 8 bases to trimming and J lost 0 bases, with 8 bases between them. Germline values: CDR1 MNHEY, CDR2 SMNVEV (reference sequence). The CDR3, as DNA: TGTGCCAGCGGGCCTTTAGCCAAAAACATTCAGTACTTC. Its translation: CASGPLAKNIQYF.

There are a few counts of this clonotype. The chain joins TRBV29-1 to TRBJ1-2; D perhaps matches TRBD1 (5 bases). CDR1 SQVTM and CDR2 ANQGSEA come from the germline V gene. CDR3 length: 14 amino acids. V was shortened by 5 bases and J by 4 bases, with 17 bases between the two germline ends. Here the CDR3 DNA reads TGCAGCGTTCTCGCTGGCACGGGGCTCTATGGCTACACCTTC. It is translated as CSVLAGTGLYGYTF.

The chain carries TRBV15 and TRBJ1-1; no clear D gene. Germline V lookup: CDR1 LNHNV, CDR2 YYDKDF (reference sequence). Between the trimmed V and J ends, which lost 1 base and 2 bases, there was a span of 11 bases. The CDR3 sequence is 15 residues long. CDR3 nucleotides: TGTGCCACCAGCAGAGGCAGCCAAGCCAACACTGAAGCTTTCTTT. This encodes CATSRGSQANTEAFF.

The rearrangement uses TRBV6-2 or TRBV6-3 and TRBJ2-6, with D perhaps matching TRBD1 (5 bases). CDR1 is MNHEY and CDR2 is SVGEGT in the germline V gene. The CDR3 runs to 15 residues. The V and J ends lost 7 bases and 0 bases respectively, with 10 bases between them. As DNA, the CDR3 is TGTGCCAGCACTCCAAGGGGCTCTGGGGCCAACGTCCTGACTTTC. Protein product: CASTPRGSGANVLTF.

V and J are TRBV19 and TRBJ1-1; 7 bases are shared with TRBD1. CDR1 and CDR2 from the germline V gene are LNHDA and SQIVND (reference sequence). V lost 5 bases to trimming and J lost 1 base; unmatched junction nucleotides: 7. This CDR3 spans 15 amino acids. DNA of the CDR3: TGTGCCAGTAGTGTGGACAGGTTAACGAACACTGAAGCTTTCTTT. Protein: CASSVDRLTNTEAFF.

The chain links TRBV27 to TRBJ2-3; possible D gene TRBD2, 6 bases. CDR1 MNHEY and CDR2 SMNVEV come from the germline V gene (reference sequence). The ends were cut back, 4 bases at V and 2 bases at J, with 19 bases in the middle. The CDR3 contains 17 residues. The CDR3 loop is CASSSGGRRENTDTQYF. The CDR3 nucleotides read TGTGCCAGCAGTTCAGGCGGCCGACGGGAGAACACAGATACGCAGTATTTT.

On this clonotype itself: A much larger clonotype is one base distant, so this may be a read error. This chain joins TRBV11-2 and TRBJ1-1; D gene uncertain. This CDR3 is 14 amino acids long. Germline CDR1 and CDR2: SGHAT and FQNNGV. The CDR3 region is CAGSLGWIGPEAFF. In nucleotides, the CDR3 is TGTGCCGGCAGCTTAGGATGGATAGGGCCTGAAGCTTTCTTT. Full variable domain (outside the CDR3, taken from reference TRBV11-2 and TRBJ1-1): EAGVAQSPRYKIIEKRQSVAFWCNPISGHATLYWYQQILGQGPKLLIQFQNNGVVDDSQLPKDRFSAERLKGVDSTLKIQPAKLEDSAVYLCAGSLGWIGPEAFFGQGTRLTVV.

The chain is built from TRBV7-8 and TRBJ2-1; no clear D. The germline CDR1 and CDR2 sequences are SGHVS and FQNEAQ. V shed 0 bases and J shed 7 bases, with 7 bases lying between them. The CDR3 spans 13 residues. The CDR3 reads CASSLAQVNEQFF. DNA for the CDR3: TGTGCCAGCAGCTTAGCGCAAGTGAATGAGCAGTTCTTC. Combining the CDR3 with reference TRBV7-8 and TRBJ2-1 gives the whole variable domain GAGVSQSPRYKVAKRGQDVALRCDPISGHVSLFWYQQALGQGPEFLTYFQNEAQLDKSGLPSDRFFAERPEGSVSTLKIQRTQQEDSAVYLCASSLAQVNEQFFGPGTRLTVL.

This clonotype has at least ten counts. CDR3: CASSLYGAGNYGYTF. The CDR3 nucleotides read TGTGCCAGCAGCTTGTATGGTGCGGGAAACTATGGCTACACCTTC. The chain combines TRBV5-8 with TRBJ1-2; D gene uncertain. Trimming shortened V by 1 base and J by 2 bases, and 12 bases separated the two germline ends. Germline V lookup: CDR1 SGHTS, CDR2 YDEGEE. CDR3 length equals 15 residues. Full variable domain (remainder filled in from reference TRBV5-8 and TRBJ1-2): EAGVTQSPTHLIKTRGQQATLRCSPISGHTSVYWYQQALGLGLQFLLWYDEGEERNRGNFPPRFSGRQFPNYSSELNVNALELEDSALYLCASSLYGAGNYGYTFGSGTRLTVV.

The genes are TRBV19 and TRBJ1-5; D remains unclear. The CDR3 spans 12 residues. The germline V and J ends were trimmed by 5 bases and 6 bases, with 8 bases remaining between them. Germline CDR1 and CDR2: LNHDA and SQIVND (reference sequence). CDR3 loop: CASSDNFQPQHF. Here the CDR3 DNA reads TGTGCCAGTAGTGACAATTTTCAGCCCCAGCATTTT.

Notes on this clonotype: A clone one base away is much larger, so this may be a read error. V is TRBV12-3 or TRBV12-4 and J is TRBJ2-3, with D uncertain. CDR3 length: 14 amino acids. Trimming stripped 3 bases from V and 4 bases from J, with 11 bases between. The CDR3 nucleotides read TGTGCCAGCAGTTTCAGACTTTACGCAGATACGCAGTATTTT. Residues: CASSFRLYADTQYF.

The CDR3 DNA sequence: TGTGCCAGCAGTTTAGAGACTAGCGGGAACTTGGATAATGAGCAGTTCTTC. It translates to CASSLETSGNLDNEQFF. This chain joins TRBV12-3 or TRBV12-4 and TRBJ2-1; 11 positions agree with TRBD2. The trim removed 1 base at V and 7 bases at J, leaving 9 bases unmatched. The CDR3 spans 17 residues.

This clonotype was observed many times. This sequence joins TRBV20-1 and TRBJ1-1; D is undetermined. Deletions cut 2 bases from V and 9 bases from J, with 16 bases between. Germline-derived CDR1 and CDR2 are DFQATT and SNEGSKA (reference sequence). The CDR3 covers 13 residues. In DNA form, the CDR3 reads TGCAGTGCTAGAAAGAGGTCCGGGGTAAAAGCTTTCTTT. This codes for CSARKRSGVKAFF.

In its sample, this clonotype was seen many times. J is TRBJ2-5 and V is TRBV20-1; D is possibly TRBD1 or TRBD2 (5 bases each). Deletions cut 0 bases from V and 3 bases from J, with 11 bases between. This CDR3 contains 14 residues. Germline V lookup: CDR1 DFQATT, CDR2 SNEGSKA (reference sequence). The CDR3 nucleotides are TGCAGTGCTAGAGATGAGGGACGGGAAGAGACCCAGTACTTC. This codes for CSARDEGREETQYF.

The gene calls are TRBV12-3 or TRBV12-4 and TRBJ1-1, with D unclear. V lost 2 bases, J lost 5 bases, and 6 bases lay in between. The CDR3 is 12 amino acids. CDR3 loop: CASSLWETEAFF. The CDR3, as DNA: TGTGCCAGCAGTTTATGGGAAACTGAAGCTTTCTTT.

This clonotype was recorded a few times. This rearrangement joins TRBV5-1 to TRBJ1-1; 8 bases are shared with TRBD1. After removal of 4 bases from V and 0 bases from J, the junction contained 8 bases not matched to a gene. CDR3 length equals 16 residues. Germline-derived CDR1 and CDR2 are SGHRS and YFSETQ. The CDR3 DNA sequence: TGCGCCAGCAGCGCGCGACAGGGGTCCATGAACACTGAAGCTTTCTTT. Residues: CASSARQGSMNTEAFF. The full variable domain, in which reference TRBV5-1 and TRBJ1-1 provide the parts outside the CDR3, is KAGVTQTPRYLIKTRGQQVTLSCSPISGHRSVSWYQQTPGQGLQFLFEYFSETQRNKGNFPGRFSGRQFSNSRSEMNVSTLELGDSALYLCASSARQGSMNTEAFFGQGTRLTVV.

At least ten counts were recorded for this clonotype. J is TRBJ2-1 and V is TRBV9, with 8 bases aligning to TRBD2. Germline CDR1 SGDLS, CDR2 YYNGEE. The CDR3 consists of 16 residues. V lost 4 bases and J lost 0; bases outside the gene matches: 6. CDR3 in amino acids: CASSITGGASYNEQFF. CDR3 sequence (DNA): TGTGCCAGCAGCATTACCGGGGGGGCCTCCTACAATGAGCAGTTCTTC.

This clonotype was seen many times. This sequence joins TRBV5-5 and TRBJ1-2; a weak D match, TRBD1 (5 bases). V lost 3 bases and J 10 bases, leaving 13 bases between the germline ends. CDR1 is SGHKS, CDR2 YYEKEE, per germline (reference sequence). This CDR3 is 12 amino acids long. The CDR3 DNA is TGTGCCAGCAGCTCCGACAGTATCCACTACACCTTC. Protein sequence: CASSSDSIHYTF.

V is TRBV10-3 and J is TRBJ2-1, with 10 bases lining up with TRBD2. The V and J ends lost 10 bases and 5 bases, in that order; junction bases with no gene match: 8. This CDR3 is built from 14 residues. The germline gives CDR1 ENHRY, CDR2 SYGVKD. The CDR3 loop reads CATARTSGNNEQFF. CDR3 DNA: TGTGCCACTGCCCGGACTAGCGGAAACAATGAGCAGTTCTTC.

The chain joins TRBV6-1 to TRBJ1-2; the D gene is possibly TRBD1 (6 bases). Looked up from germline, CDR1 is MNHNS and CDR2 is SASEGT. The V end lost 6 bases, the J end lost 8 bases, and 19 bases lay between the germline ends. The CDR3 consists of 14 residues. CDR3 loop: CASRQTGFGRGYTF. The CDR3 DNA follows: TGTGCCAGCAGACAGACAGGATTTGGAAGGGGCTACACCTTC.

V and J are TRBV4-1 and TRBJ1-2; 11 bases fit TRBD1. Looked up from germline, CDR1 is MGHRA and CDR2 is YSYEKL. The CDR3 is 14 residues long. The ends lost 8 bases at V and 7 bases at J; junction bases unmatched: 9. CDR3 protein: CASGQGALKTGYTF. The CDR3 coding sequence is TGCGCCAGCGGACAGGGGGCGCTTAAAACTGGCTACACCTTC.

The genes are TRBV20-1 and TRBJ2-3; the match to TRBD2 covers 9 bases. V gave up 3 bases and J gave up 4 bases; unmatched junction bases: 5. Germline V gene data show CDR1 as DFQATT and CDR2 as SNEGSKA (reference sequence). The CDR3 has 14 residues. The CDR3 spells CSARLAGAADTQYF. CDR3 DNA: TGCAGTGCTAGGTTAGCGGGAGCGGCAGATACGCAGTATTTT.

The chain recombines TRBV25-1 with TRBJ2-2, with D tentatively TRBD1 (6 bases). V lost 4 bases to trimming and J lost 2 bases, with 11 bases between them. The CDR3 totals 15 residues. CDR1 is MGHDK and CDR2 is SYGVNS in the germline V gene. The CDR3 coding sequence is TGTGCCAGCAGTGTCACGGGACATAACACCGGGGAGCTGTTTTTT. Amino acid sequence: CASSVTGHNTGELFF.

This clonotype was seen at least ten times. The chain combines TRBV20-1 with TRBJ2-7, with 13 bases matching TRBD2. The CDR3 contains 15 residues. Trimming at V came to 3 bases and at J to 7 bases, leaving 9 bases not matched to a gene. Germline CDR1 DFQATT, CDR2 SNEGSKA (reference sequence). The CDR3 sequence: CSARMGLAGKGEQYF. The DNA of the CDR3 is TGCAGTGCTAGGATGGGACTAGCGGGAAAGGGAGAGCAGTACTTC.